This T cell receptor (beta chain) was observed in a study of TIL therapy for anti-PD-1-resistant metastatic lung cancer (dated by TCRdb to the early 2020s). Regarding the research as a whole: Tumors were harvested prior to any PD-1/PD-L1 blockade, after which nivolumab was administered to patients, and lymphodepletion, expanded TIL infusion and IL-2 were given to patients who progressed. Among the enrolled patients, the median age was about 50 years (range roughly 38-80), and the median tumor PD-L1 proportion score was roughly 6.4%. Across the cohort, whole-exome sequencing showed a median non-synonymous tumor mutation burden of approximately 1.5 mutations per megabase. The cohort was predominantly lung adenocarcinoma, with a handful of EGFR-mutant and two ALK-rearranged tumors, and half of patients were current or former smokers. Tumor and peripheral blood T cell receptor beta sequencing was used to track clonotypes across tumor, expanded TIL product and serial blood samples.

Using bias-controlled multiplex PCR with the immunoSEQ v3 hsTCRB kit, the TCR beta CDR3 regions were amplified from genomic DNA. The TCR libraries were sequenced on an Illumina NextSeq 500 to roughly 1.8 million read pairs for survey level or about 4.5-6 million read pairs for deep level. Per the source publication's procedure: V, D and J genes were assigned, non-productive sequences were removed, and clonality was reported by immunoSEQ Analyzer software. Repertoires of infused TIL and blood were compared using productive Simpson clonality and the Morisita overlap index of productive TRB rearrangements. Absolute clonotype counts in blood were estimated as lymphocyte count times CD3+ fraction times the clone's productive frequency. Entries here come from immuneACCESS through TCRdb and include only in-frame sequences with V and J called. Some clones fail to appear in such tables; in the studies checked, an unresolved V gene covers under half of the shortfall, and the cause of the remainder is unknown. That table supplies the V and J calls and clone size; D and trimming were determined from the DNA. The sample table shows around 55,000 clones, and over 75% are seen once. The biggest ten clones account for less than 3.5% of the sample.

Per the publication, the time point label means: pre-treatment sample, taken before nivolumab and TIL therapy. Adults with stage 4 NSCLC were enrolled in a dual-center phase I trial from October 2017 to January 2020. Samples were obtained from a single-arm, open-label phase I trial in which tumor-infiltrating lymphocyte therapy with nivolumab was evaluated in advanced non-small cell lung cancer. Blood mononuclear cells from EDTA tubes were isolated by Ficoll gradient, snap-frozen as pellets, and DNA was extracted with a Qiagen mini-prep kit. This clone was recorded a few times. Its antigen target is currently unknown. No base-level quality is on record; no much larger clone is a single base apart. The full study reports these points: The cohort was highly selected, with more treatment-naive, never-smoker and oncogene-addicted patients than typical, limiting generalizability. The baseline peripheral repertoire was partially replaced by infused TIL clonotypes, which then decayed over months, and persistence showed no apparent association with response. The study protocol defined all tumor marker inferences as exploratory.

The CDR3 covers 17 residues, taking in both the cysteine and the phenylalanine. Here the CDR3 DNA is all that survives: 51 bases in frame from base 1. The germline V and J ends show losses of 4 bases and 1 base respectively, and no gene match explains 11 bases of the junction. In the germline V gene, CDR1 corresponds to MGHRA and CDR2 to YSYEKL. In this chain, TRBV4-1 is recombined with TRBJ2-5, with TRBD2 identical over 8 junction bases. Sequencing was performed on blood, taken at baseline. This clonotype was obtained from a person between 25 and 79 years old with non-small cell lung cancer. For the CDR3, the sequence is CASSPGLVRVAQETQYF. The sequenced DNA is TGCGCCAGCAGCCCGGGACTAGTGCGGGTGGCCCAAGAGACCCAGTACTTC.